The source of this T cell receptor beta chain is a study of blood T cell repertoires in COVID-19. Background on the study: Sources were T cells, B-cell-depleted T cells, or PBMCs; the material itself was cDNA or gDNA.

This clone was seen once. V trimming: 3 bases; J trimming: 0 bases; junction bases outside the gene matches: 8. Germline loops: CDR1 DFQATT, CDR2 SNEGSKA (reference sequence). The CDR3 sequence is 16 residues long. In the original processing: Amplification of reference gene primers provided the estimated nucleated cell counts. Only in-frame clones appear in the TCRdb table, and some are missing; sequencing was by immunoSEQ multiplex PCR. V, J and clone size reflect that table, while D and trimming were determined from the DNA. The table lists roughly 330,000 clones, approximately 90% of them singletons, with approximately 4% in the top ten.

This clonotype was obtained from a woman in her fifties or sixties with active or convalescent COVID-19. The genes are TRBV20-1 and TRBJ1-5; 7 positions match TRBD1. The sample comprised peripheral blood. In DNA form, the CDR3 reads TGCAGTGCTAGTAAAGCCGGGACAGATAGCAATCAGCCCCAGCATTTT. Residues: CSASKAGTDSNQPQHF.